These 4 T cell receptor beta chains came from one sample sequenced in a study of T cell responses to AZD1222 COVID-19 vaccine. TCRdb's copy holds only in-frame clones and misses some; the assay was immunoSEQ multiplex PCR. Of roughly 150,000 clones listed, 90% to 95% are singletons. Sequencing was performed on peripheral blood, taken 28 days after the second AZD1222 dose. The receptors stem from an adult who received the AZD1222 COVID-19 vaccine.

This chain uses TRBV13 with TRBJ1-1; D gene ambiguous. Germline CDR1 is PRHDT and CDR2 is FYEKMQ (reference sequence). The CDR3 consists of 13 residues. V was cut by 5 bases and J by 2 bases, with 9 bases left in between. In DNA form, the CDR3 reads TGTGCCAGCAGCCTTGGGGTAAACACTGAAGCTTTCTTT. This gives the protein CASSLGVNTEAFF.

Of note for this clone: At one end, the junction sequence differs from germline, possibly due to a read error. The CDR3 DNA follows: TGTGCCAGCACGACAGGGACAGGCTCCAACGAGCAGTACTTC. This encodes CASTTGTGSNEQYF. The chain links TRBV3-1 (or the pseudogene TRBV3-2) to TRBJ2-7, with 8 positions matching TRBD1. This CDR3 has 14 amino acids. Germline V CDR1 and CDR2: LGHDT, YNNKEL (reference sequence).

CDR3 coding DNA: TGTGCCAGCAGCCGAACGGGGGGACCCACAGATACGCAGTATTTT. It codes for CASSRTGGPTDTQYF. The chain uses TRBV5-5 and TRBJ2-3, with TRBD2 identical over 7 bases. CDR1 is SGHKS, CDR2 YYEKEE, per germline (reference sequence). The V and J ends lost 4 bases and 2 bases, in that order; junction bases with no gene match: 7. The CDR3 covers 15 residues. Full variable domain (outside the CDR3, taken from reference TRBV5-5 and TRBJ2-3): DAGVTQSPTHLIKTRGQQVTLRCSPISGHKSVSWYQQVLGQGPQFIFQYYEKEERGRGNFPDRFSARQFPNYSSELNVNALLLGDSALYLCASSRTGGPTDTQYFGPGTRLTVL.

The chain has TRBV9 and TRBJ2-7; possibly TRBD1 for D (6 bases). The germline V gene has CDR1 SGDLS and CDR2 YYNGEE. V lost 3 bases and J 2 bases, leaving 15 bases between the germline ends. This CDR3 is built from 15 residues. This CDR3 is CASSGGDRRAYEQYF. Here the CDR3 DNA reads TGTGCCAGCAGCGGGGGAGACAGGAGAGCCTACGAGCAGTACTTC.